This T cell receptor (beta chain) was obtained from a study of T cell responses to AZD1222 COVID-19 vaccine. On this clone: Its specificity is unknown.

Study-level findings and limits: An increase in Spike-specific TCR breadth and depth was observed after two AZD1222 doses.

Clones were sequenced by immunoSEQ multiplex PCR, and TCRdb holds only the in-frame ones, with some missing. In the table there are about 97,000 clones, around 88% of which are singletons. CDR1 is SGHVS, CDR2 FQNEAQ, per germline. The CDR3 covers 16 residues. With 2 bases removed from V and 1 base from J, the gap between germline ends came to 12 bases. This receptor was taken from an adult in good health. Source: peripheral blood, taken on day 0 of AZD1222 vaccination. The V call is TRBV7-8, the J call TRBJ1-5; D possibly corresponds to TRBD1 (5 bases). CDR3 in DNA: TGTGCCAGCAGCTTATTCCAGGGTCAGAGCAATCAGCCCCAGCATTTT. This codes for CASSLFQGQSNQPQHF.